This note documents a single TCR beta chain sequence. Its antigen is as yet unknown. These data belong to a study of regulatory T cells in long-lasting Graves disease. Broader study findings: Gene preferences differed: TRBV28, TRBJ1-2, TRBJ2-5 in persistent cases.

Both iRepertoire HTBI primers and Arm-PCR of CDR3 regions were used to build the TCR beta libraries. Each CDR3 protein is one row after TCRdb ran MiXCR on the multiplex PCR reads. The table includes roughly 500,000 distinct CDR3 sequences, about 14% detected once. Regarding time point: newly diagnosed GD, antithyroid drugs for less than 3 months. The TCR library was made from RNA that had been extracted from PBMCs in TRIzol. Between the trimmed V and J ends, which lost 5 bases and 7 bases, there was a span of 23 bases. The germline V gene encodes CDR1 MDHEN and CDR2 SYDVKM. The length of the CDR3 is 16 residues. These data were also reused for a study on T cells in Graves' hyperthyroidism and ophthalmopathy. That study reports: For the diagnoses, clinical symptoms, serum thyroxine and TRAb, thyroid ultrasound and orbital computed tomography were used.

Specimen: peripheral blood mononuclear cells (PBMCs), collected at new diagnosis, from a patient treated with antithyroid drugs. The chain has TRBV28 and TRBJ1-2; D remains unclear. The receptor was isolated from a woman aged 50 to 60 with Graves disease. CDR3 amino acids: CASSPTYAREVGGYTF. The CDR3 region has the DNA TGTGCCAGCAGTCCAACCTATGCTCGGGAGGTCGGTGGCTACACCTTC.